Included here is one T cell receptor (beta chain) sequence, with context. Its antigen is unknown. These data come from a study of T cells in Graves' hyperthyroidism and ophthalmopathy. General study results and limits: Also found in blood were most expanded thyroid clonotypes above 0.001.

Any patient presenting with uncontrolled infection, other autoimmune disease, pregnancy or lactation was left out. Trimming pared 0 bases from V and 3 bases from J, leaving 12 bases between. Germline CDR1 is LGHDT and CDR2 is YNNKEL (reference sequence). This CDR3 contains 16 residues. Authors of the study amplified TCR beta CDR3 regions from RNA transcripts. Researchers ran a first-round RT-PCR on the TCR CDR3 using the HTBI primer set. TCRdb recomputed calls from the multiplex PCR reads with MiXCR, one row per CDR3 protein. The sample has approximately 400,000 distinct CDR3 sequences; roughly 13% are singletons.

The sequencing input was blood. The V gene is TRBV3-1, the J gene TRBJ1-5; D remains ambiguous. This TCR came from a man under 40 with Graves' hyperthyroidism that later progressed to Graves' ophthalmopathy. CDR3 protein: CASSQDRGRDNQPQHF. CDR3 nucleotide sequence: TGTGCCAGCAGCCAAGATCGAGGACGGGACAATCAGCCCCAGCATTTT.